Shown below are 5 T cell receptor beta chains from a single sample sequenced in a study of control samples from healthy donors and cancer patients. The repertoire was sequenced with immunoSEQ multiplex PCR; TCRdb's copy has only in-frame clones and lacks some. The data hold approximately 110,000 clones, with more than 85% observed a single time. The sample taken for sequencing was blood. These receptors all stem from a woman aged 18-30 years in good health.

This chain links TRBV5-1 with TRBJ2-3; the match to TRBD2 covers 11 bases. V shed 0 bases and J 1 base; nucleotides not matched to a gene: 4. CDR1 and CDR2 from the germline V gene are SGHRS and YFSETQ. CDR3 size: 17 residues. CDR3 protein: CASSLGLLAGGTDTQYF. CDR3 nucleotide sequence: TGCGCCAGCAGCTTGGGGTTACTAGCGGGAGGCACAGATACGCAGTATTTT.

J is TRBJ1-1 and V is TRBV18, with D unclear. V gave up 3 bases and J gave up 0 bases, with 8 bases separating them. The CDR3 spans 14 residues. CDR1 and CDR2 (germline): KGHSH, LQKENI. DNA for the CDR3: TGTGCCAGCTCACCTAGAACTTTGAACACTGAAGCTTTCTTT. Amino acids: CASSPRTLNTEAFF.

V and J are TRBV3-1 (or the pseudogene TRBV3-2) and TRBJ2-1; D uncertain. Germline lookup yields CDR1 LGHDT and CDR2 YNNKEL (reference sequence). The V gene lost 2 bases and the J gene lost 5 bases, with 10 bases spanning the gap. The CDR3 covers 14 residues. CDR3 in amino acids: CASSQLVGDNEQFF. Written as DNA, the CDR3 is TGTGCCAGCAGCCAACTTGTAGGAGACAATGAGCAGTTCTTC.

The V call is TRBV10-3, the J call TRBJ2-5; 12 bases match TRBD2. CDR3 length: 15 amino acids. J was trimmed by 4 bases and V by 3 bases; bases with no gene match: 3. Germline CDR1 and CDR2: ENHRY and SYGVKD. The CDR3 loop reads CAISDLGLAGETQYF. The CDR3 nucleotides read TGTGCCATCAGTGACCTGGGACTAGCGGGAGAGACCCAGTACTTC.

CDR3 in amino acids: CASSWGTGELFF. CDR3 nucleotide sequence: TGTGCCAGTAGCTGGGGTACCGGGGAGCTGTTTTTT. The chain recombines TRBV19 with TRBJ2-2; D gene unclear. Germline CDR1 is LNHDA and CDR2 is SQIVND (reference sequence). This CDR3 has 12 residues. Between the trimmed V and J ends, which lost 6 bases and 5 bases, there was a span of 7 bases.